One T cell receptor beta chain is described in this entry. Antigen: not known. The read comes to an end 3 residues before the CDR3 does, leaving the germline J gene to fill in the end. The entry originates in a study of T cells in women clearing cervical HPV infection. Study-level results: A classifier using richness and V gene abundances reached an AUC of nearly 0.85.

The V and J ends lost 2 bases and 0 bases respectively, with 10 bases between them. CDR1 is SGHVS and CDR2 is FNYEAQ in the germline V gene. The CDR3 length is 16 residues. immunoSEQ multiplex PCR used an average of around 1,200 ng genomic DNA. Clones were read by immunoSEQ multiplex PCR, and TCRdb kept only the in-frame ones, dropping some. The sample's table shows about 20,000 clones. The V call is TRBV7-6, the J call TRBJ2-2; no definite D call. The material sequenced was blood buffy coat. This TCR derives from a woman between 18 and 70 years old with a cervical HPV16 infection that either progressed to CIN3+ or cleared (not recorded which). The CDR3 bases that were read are TGTGCCAGCAGCTTAAGTACAGACGCGAACACCGGGGAG. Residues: CASSLSTDANTGE. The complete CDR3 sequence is CASSLSTDANTGELFF. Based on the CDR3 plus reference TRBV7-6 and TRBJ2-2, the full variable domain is GAGVSQSPRYKVTKRGQDVALRCDPISGHVSLYWYRQALGQGPEFLTYFNYEAQQDKSGLPNDRFSAERPEGSISTLTIQRTEQRDSAMYRCASSLSTDANTGELFFGEGSRLTVL.